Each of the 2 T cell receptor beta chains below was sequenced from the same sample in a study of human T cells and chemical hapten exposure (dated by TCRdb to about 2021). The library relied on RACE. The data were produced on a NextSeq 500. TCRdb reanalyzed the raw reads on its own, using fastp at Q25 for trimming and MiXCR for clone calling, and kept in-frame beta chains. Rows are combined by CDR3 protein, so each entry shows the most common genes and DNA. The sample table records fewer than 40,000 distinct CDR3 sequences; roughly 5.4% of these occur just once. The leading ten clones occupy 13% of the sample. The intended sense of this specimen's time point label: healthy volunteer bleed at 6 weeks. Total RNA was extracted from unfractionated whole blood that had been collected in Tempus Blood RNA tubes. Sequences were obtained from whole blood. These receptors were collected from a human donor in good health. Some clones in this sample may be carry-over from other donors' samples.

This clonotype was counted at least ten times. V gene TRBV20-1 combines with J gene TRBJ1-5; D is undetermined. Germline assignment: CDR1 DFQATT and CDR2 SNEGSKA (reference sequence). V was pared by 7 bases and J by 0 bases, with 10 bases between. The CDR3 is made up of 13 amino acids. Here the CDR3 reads CSVSPDSNQPQHF. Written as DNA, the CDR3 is TGCAGTGTTAGCCCCGATAGCAATCAGCCCCAGCATTTT.

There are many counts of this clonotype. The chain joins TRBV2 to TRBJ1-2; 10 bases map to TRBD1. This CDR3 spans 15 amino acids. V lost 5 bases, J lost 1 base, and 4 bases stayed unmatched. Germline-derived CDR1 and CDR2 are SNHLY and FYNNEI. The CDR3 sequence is CASSQGQGGNYGYTF. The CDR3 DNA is TGTGCCAGCAGTCAAGGACAGGGGGGTAACTATGGCTACACCTTC. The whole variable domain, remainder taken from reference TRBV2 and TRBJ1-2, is EPEVTQTPSHQVTQMGQEVILRCVPISNHLYFYWYRQILGQKVEFLVSFYNNEISEKSEIFDDQFSVERPDGSNFTLKIRSTKLEDSAMYFCASSQGQGGNYGYTFGSGTRLTVV.